This passage covers 10 T cell receptor beta chains from one sample sequenced in a study of T cell therapy after organ transplantation (dated by TCRdb to the late 2010s). The label giving this sample's time point can be read as: 4-8 weeks after completion of therapy. Library generation was performed with the immunoSEQ multiplex PCR assay. Held by TCRdb, this immuneACCESS table contains in-frame sequences only and omits some clones. Under half of the omission traces to an unresolved V gene where checked; the cause of the rest is unknown. In this sample the table shows approximately 20,000 clones, 81% of which occur a single time. Around 8.7% of the sample is held by the ten biggest clonotypes. These receptors' antigens are unknown. The sample in question was CD8+ T cells from blood, obtained after autologous CMV-specific T cell therapy. All receptors derive from a human patient who had received a solid organ transplant and had CMV disease. The graft donor may be the source of some T cells after a transplant.

The V call is TRBV2, the J call TRBJ2-7; the D gene is possibly TRBD1 (6 bases). V dropped 6 bases and J dropped 5 bases, with 11 bases sitting between them. Germline CDR1 and CDR2: SNHLY and FYNNEI. The CDR3 sequence is 12 residues long. The CDR3 DNA sequence: TGTGCCAGCAGAACCCGGACAGACGAGCAGTACTTC. Protein: CASRTRTDEQYF.

J is TRBJ1-1 and V is TRBV5-6; possibly TRBD1 for D (5 bases). The V gene lost 4 bases and the J gene lost 4 bases, with 17 bases spanning the gap. Looked up from germline, CDR1 is SGHDT and CDR2 is YYEEEE. This CDR3 has 15 residues. The CDR3 nucleotides are TGTGCCAGCAGCCCTCGACAGAGTCCCCCCACTGAAGCTTTCTTT. Protein: CASSPRQSPPTEAFF.

The V gene is TRBV4-3, the J gene TRBJ2-2, with D possibly being TRBD1 (5 bases). The CDR3 runs 16 residues. The V end lost 3 bases, the J end lost 5 bases, and 16 bases lay between the germline ends. CDR1 LGHNA and CDR2 YSLEER come from the germline V gene. The CDR3 DNA reads TGCGCCAGCAGCCATCTTTCCAGGGATAGGACCGGGGAGCTGTTTTTT. Protein sequence: CASSHLSRDRTGELFF.

This chain joins TRBV2 and TRBJ2-3; 10 positions match TRBD2. V gave up 4 bases and J gave up 6 bases; unmatched junction bases: 16. The CDR3 contains 18 residues. In germline, CDR1 is SNHLY, CDR2 FYNNEI. CDR3 loop: CASSGAGELAGTPDTQYF. Here the CDR3 DNA reads TGTGCCAGCAGTGGTGCTGGGGAACTAGCGGGGACCCCCGATACGCAGTATTTT.

In its sample, this clone was seen a few times. CDR3 sequence reads: CASSLARDHGYTF. CDR3 nucleotides: TGCGCCAGCAGCTTGGCCAGGGATCATGGCTACACCTTC. This chain joins TRBV5-1 and TRBJ1-2, with D perhaps matching TRBD1 (5 bases). Germline V lookup: CDR1 SGHRS, CDR2 YFSETQ. The CDR3 extends over 13 amino acids. Trimming removed 0 bases at V and 6 bases at J, with 9 bases between.

The CDR3: CASSLGIQGADQPQHF. CDR3 nucleotides: TGTGCCAGCAGCTTAGGGATACAGGGGGCCGATCAGCCCCAGCATTTT. This sequence joins TRBV13 and TRBJ1-5; 9 bases are shared with TRBD1. The CDR3 is made up of 16 amino acids. The V segment lost 0 bases and the J segment 5 bases; nucleotides outside the gene matches: 5. CDR1 and CDR2 from the germline V gene are PRHDT and FYEKMQ (reference sequence).

The V call is TRBV7-9, the J call TRBJ2-1; TRBD2 aligns across 11 bases. There are 15 residues in the CDR3. V was pared by 6 bases and J by 9 bases, with 10 bases of the junction left unmatched. Germline loops: CDR1 SEHNR, CDR2 FQNEAQ (reference sequence). As DNA, the CDR3 is TGTGCCAGCAGAGTTAGCGGGAGGGCCTTTAGTGAGCAGTTCTTC. Translation: CASRVSGRAFSEQFF.

The chain links TRBV7-2 to TRBJ2-5; D is perhaps TRBD1 or TRBD2 (6 bases each). From germline, CDR1 is SGHTA and CDR2 FQGNSA. The CDR3 covers 16 residues. Trimming took 4 bases from V and 5 from J, leaving 20 bases between them. The CDR3 DNA reads TGTGCCAGCAGCTCACTTATGGGTTTAGGGGGGGAGACCCAGTACTTC. This codes for CASSSLMGLGGETQYF.

The chain joins TRBV6-5 to TRBJ2-1; D is possibly TRBD2 (6 bases). The germline V gene encodes CDR1 MNHEY and CDR2 SVGAGI. V lost 1 base, J lost 1 base, and 11 bases lay in between. The CDR3 contains 16 residues. The CDR3: CASSYWPSESYNEQFF. The CDR3 nucleotides read TGTGCCAGCAGTTACTGGCCTAGCGAATCCTACAATGAGCAGTTCTTC.

CDR3 in DNA: TGTGCCACCAGCAGAGAGACAGAGCCCCAGCATTTT. Translating gives CATSRETEPQHF. This chain connects TRBV15 to TRBJ1-5, with a tentative D call TRBD1 (5 bases). V lost 0 bases, J lost 8 bases, and 5 bases lay in between. Per germline, CDR1 LNHNV and CDR2 YYDKDF (reference sequence). This CDR3 has 12 residues.